The source of this TCR beta chain is a study of shared clonotypes between healthy human individuals. Study-level results: Relative to clonotypes present in all four donors, those not shared had lower generation probabilities.

Losses at the gene ends were 2 bases for V and 4 bases for J; bases not matched to a gene: 5. Germline CDR1 and CDR2: ENHRY and SYGVKD. The CDR3 consists of 15 residues. TCRdb's copy holds only in-frame clones and misses some; the assay was immunoSEQ multiplex PCR. The sample holds under 1,100,000 clones; 65% to 75% are singletons and the top ten take around 1.5%. The study enrolled healthy HIV-negative adults without recent acute infections or vaccinations as donors. As concerns this clone: Its specificity is not known. The same CDR3 arises from other DNA sequences in this sample as well.

The origin of this receptor is a man aged 18 to 30 in good health. The sample was memory CD4+ T cells sorted from blood. Subset: CD45RA-negative fraction. This chain uses TRBV10-3 with TRBJ2-5, with TRBD1 identical over 9 bases. CDR3 residues: CAISERTGAGETQYF. The CDR3 DNA reads as TGTGCCATCAGTGAGAGGACAGGGGCGGGAGAGACCCAGTACTTC.